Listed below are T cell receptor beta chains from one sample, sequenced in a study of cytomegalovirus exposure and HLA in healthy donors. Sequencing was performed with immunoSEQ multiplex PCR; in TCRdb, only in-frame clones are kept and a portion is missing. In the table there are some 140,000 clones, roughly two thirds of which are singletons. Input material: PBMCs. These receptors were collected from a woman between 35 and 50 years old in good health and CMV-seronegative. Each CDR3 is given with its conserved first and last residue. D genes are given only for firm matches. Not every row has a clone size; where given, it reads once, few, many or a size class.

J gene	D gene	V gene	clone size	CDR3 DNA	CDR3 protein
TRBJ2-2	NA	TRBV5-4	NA	TGTGCCACCTGGGACTTTACAGGATCGAACACCGGGGAGCTGTTTTTT	CATWDFTGSNTGELFF
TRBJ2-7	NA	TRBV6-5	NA	TGTGCCAGCAGTTACTCGTCCATGGGGCCAGAAAGCGAGCAGTACTTC	CASSYSSMGPESEQYF
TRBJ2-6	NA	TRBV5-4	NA	TGTGCCAGCAGCTTGGACGGCTCTGGGGCCAACGTCCTGACTTTC	CASSLDGSGANVLTF
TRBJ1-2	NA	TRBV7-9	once	TGTGCCAGCAGCTTAGCCGGAGGACGGTCCTATGGCTACACCTTC	CASSLAGGRSYGYTF
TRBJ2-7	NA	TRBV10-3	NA	TGTGCCATCACCCCAGGGGCGCTTAGCTCCTACGAGCAGTACTTC	CAITPGALSSYEQYF
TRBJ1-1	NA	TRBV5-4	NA	TGTGCCAGCAGCTCTCCCCTAACCGGGGGCACTGAAGCTTTCTTT	CASSSPLTGGTEAFF
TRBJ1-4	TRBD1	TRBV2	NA	TGTGCCAGCAGTGAAGGGCCCAGGGGGGCTGAAAAACTGTTTTTT	CASSEGPRGAEKLFF
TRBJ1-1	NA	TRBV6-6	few	TGTGCCAGTTATTTAGCTGAAGCTTTCTTT	CASYLAEAFF
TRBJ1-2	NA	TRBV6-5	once	TGTGCCAGCAGGCATCCCAGGACTAACAGCTATGGCTACACCTTC	CASRHPRTNSYGYTF
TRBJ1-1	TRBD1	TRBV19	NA	TGTGCCAGTAGTACCCGGGACAGGGGGCCAATTGAAGCTTTCTTT	CASSTRDRGPIEAFF
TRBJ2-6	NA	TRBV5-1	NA	TGCGCCAGCAGCCCGACCGGGGGATCTGGGGCCAACGTCCTGACTTTC	CASSPTGGSGANVLTF
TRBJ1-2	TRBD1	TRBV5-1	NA	TGCGCCAGCAGCCCCGGCAGGGGGAACTATGGCTACACCTTC	CASSPGRGNYGYTF
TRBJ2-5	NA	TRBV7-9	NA	TGTGCATTGGGGGGAAGGCGAGAGACCCAGTACTTC	CALGGRRETQYF
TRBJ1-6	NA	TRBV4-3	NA	TGCGCCAGCAGCCAAGATCTGGCAGGGCGGTCTGAAAATTCACCCCTCCACTTT	CASSQDLAGRSENSPLHF
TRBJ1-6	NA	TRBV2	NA	TGTGCCAGCAGTGAAGAAGGACAGAACCTTTACTATAATTCACCCCTCCACTTT	CASSEEGQNLYYNSPLHF
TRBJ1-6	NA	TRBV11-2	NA	TGTGCCAGCAGCTTAGCCGCAGGATATGTCCGTAATTCACCCCTCCACTTT	CASSLAAGYVRNSPLHF
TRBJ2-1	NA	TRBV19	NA	TGTGCCAGTAGTATAGGGGGGCGCCCTGAGCAGTTCTTC	CASSIGGRPEQFF
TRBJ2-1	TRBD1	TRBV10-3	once	TGTGCCATCAGGACAGGGGGAATGGAGCAGTTCTTC	CAIRTGGMEQFF
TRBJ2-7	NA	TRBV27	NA	TGTGCCAGCAGTTCCCGGTACCTCGTAAACTACGAGCAGTACTTC	CASSSRYLVNYEQYF
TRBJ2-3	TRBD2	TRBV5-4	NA	TGTGCCAGCAGACCTTATGGGGGGGGTGACGATACGCAGTATTTT	CASRPYGGGDDTQYF
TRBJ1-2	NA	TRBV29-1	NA	TGCAGCGTTGTCAAGGGGAACTATGGCTACACCTTC	CSVVKGNYGYTF
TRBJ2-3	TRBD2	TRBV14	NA	TGTGCCAGCAGCCAAGTTGCACTAGCGGTCACAGATACGCAGTATTTT	CASSQVALAVTDTQYF
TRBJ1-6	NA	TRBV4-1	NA	TGCGCCAGCAGCCAAGAGTCAGGTCCCCTCCACTTT	CASSQESGPLHF
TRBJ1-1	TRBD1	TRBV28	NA	TGTGCCAGCAGTGCACAGGGGGCGGTCACTGAAGCTTTCTTT	CASSAQGAVTEAFF
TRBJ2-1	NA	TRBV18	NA	TGTGCCAGCTCACCCCCATCGACAACTGAGCAGTTCTTC	CASSPPSTTEQFF
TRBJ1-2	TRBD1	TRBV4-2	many	TGTGCCAGCAGCCAAGATAGGACAGGGTTCCATGGCTACACCTTC	CASSQDRTGFHGYTF
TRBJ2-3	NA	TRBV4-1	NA	TGCGCCAGCAGCCAAAGGTCCGGGACTGGTACGCAGTATTTT	CASSQRSGTGTQYF
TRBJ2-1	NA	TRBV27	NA	TGTGCCAGCAGGGTGCAGGGAAACAGTAAACACAATGAGCAGTTCTTC	CASRVQGNSKHNEQFF
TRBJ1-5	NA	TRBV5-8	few	TGTGCCAGCAGCTCGGGAGTAACTTATAGCAATCAGCCCCAGCATTTT	CASSSGVTYSNQPQHF
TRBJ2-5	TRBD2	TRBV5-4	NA	TGTGCCAGCAGCTTATGGACTAGCGGGGGTTTAGAGACCCAGTACTTC	CASSLWTSGGLETQYF
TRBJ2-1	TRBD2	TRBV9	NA	TGTGCCAGCAGCCCCCCGGGACTAGCGGGGCTCAATGAGCAGTTCTTC	CASSPPGLAGLNEQFF
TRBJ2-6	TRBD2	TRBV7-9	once	TGTGCCAGCAGCAAAACTCTAGCGGGGGTCCGCTCTGGGGCCAACGTCCTGGCTTTC	CASSKTLAGVRSGANVLAF
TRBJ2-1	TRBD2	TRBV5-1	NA	TGCGCCAGCAGCTTGTCCGGGGGGGACAATGAGCAGTTCTTC	CASSLSGGDNEQFF
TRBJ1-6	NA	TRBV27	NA	TGTGCCAGCAGTTTTGGGGGCGGCTATAATTCACCCCTCCACTTT	CASSFGGGYNSPLHF
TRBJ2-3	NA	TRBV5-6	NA	TGTGCCAGCAGCCCCGGGACACCCGGGGCAGATACGCAGTATTTT	CASSPGTPGADTQYF
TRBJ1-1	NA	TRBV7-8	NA	TGTGCCAGCAGCCCATCCGGGGGAGGGGGAAGGACTGAAGCTTTCTTT	CASSPSGGGGRTEAFF
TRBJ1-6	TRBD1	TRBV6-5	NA	TGTGCCAGCAGTTCCTGGACAGGGGCTAATTCACCCCTCCACTTT	CASSSWTGANSPLHF
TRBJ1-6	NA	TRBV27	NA	TGTGCCAGCAAACAACGGGGAGGGACGAATTCACCCCTCCACTTT	CASKQRGGTNSPLHF
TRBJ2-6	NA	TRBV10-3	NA	TGTGCCATCAGTGAGGGAGGATCTGGGGCCAACGTCCTGACTTTC	CAISEGGSGANVLTF
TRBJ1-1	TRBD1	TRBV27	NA	TGTGCCAGCAGCTCCGGACAGGATAGCACTGAAGCTTTCTTT	CASSSGQDSTEAFF
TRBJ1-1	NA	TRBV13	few	TGTGCCAGCAGCTTCCGACAGAACACTGAAGCTTTCTTT	CASSFRQNTEAFF
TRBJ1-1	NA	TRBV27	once	TGTGCCAGCAGTCTATCCCCTCATGGGCCTGAAGCTTTCTTT	CASSLSPHGPEAFF
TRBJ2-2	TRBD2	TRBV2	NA	TGTGCCAGCAGTCCCAGCGGGGGCCCCACCGGGGAGCTGTTTTTT	CASSPSGGPTGELFF
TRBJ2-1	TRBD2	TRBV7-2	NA	TGTGCCAGCAGCTTAGTACTAGCGGGGGGGGTCTACAATGAGCAGTTCTTC	CASSLVLAGGVYNEQFF
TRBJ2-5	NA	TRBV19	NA	TGTGCCAGTAGTAAGAGACCAGGGGTCCAAGAGACCCAGTACTTC	CASSKRPGVQETQYF
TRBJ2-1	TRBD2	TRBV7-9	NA	TGTGCCAGCAGGCGACTAGCGGGGGGCTCGGAGTTCTTC	CASRRLAGGSEFF
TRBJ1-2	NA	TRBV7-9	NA	TGTGCCAGCAGCTTATCAGGCACGGATTATGGCTACACCTTC	CASSLSGTDYGYTF
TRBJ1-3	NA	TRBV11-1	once	TGTGCCAGCAGCAGGGGCAGCTCTGGAAACACCATATATTTT	CASSRGSSGNTIYF
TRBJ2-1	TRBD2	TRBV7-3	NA	TGTGCCAGCAGCTTAGCGGGGGGGCCGGATGAGCAGTTCTTC	CASSLAGGPDEQFF
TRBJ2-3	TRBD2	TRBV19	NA	TGTGCCAGTAGTGCACTAGCGGGGACTACAGATACGCAGTATTTT	CASSALAGTTDTQYF
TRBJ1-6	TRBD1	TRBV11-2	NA	TGTGCCAGCAGCGCGAGACAGGGGGCCAATTCACCCCTCCACTTT	CASSARQGANSPLHF
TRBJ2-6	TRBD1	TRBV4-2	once	TGTGCCAGCAGTCGTAGTGGGACAGGAAACTCTGGGGCCAACGTCCTGACTTTC	CASSRSGTGNSGANVLTF
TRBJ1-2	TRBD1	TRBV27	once	TGTGCCACCTACAGGGGGGGGTACACCTTC	CATYRGGYTF
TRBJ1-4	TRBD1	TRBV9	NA	TGTGCCAGCAGCGTCCAGGGGGCGCATCGTGAAAAACTGTTTTTT	CASSVQGAHREKLFF
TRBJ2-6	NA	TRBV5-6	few	TGTGCCAGCAGCTTGGGGCCATCTGGGGCCAACGTCCTGACTTTC	CASSLGPSGANVLTF
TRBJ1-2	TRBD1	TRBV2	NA	TGTGCCAGCATAGGGACCCCAACAGGGGTTGGCTACACCTTC	CASIGTPTGVGYTF
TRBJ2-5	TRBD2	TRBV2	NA	TGTGCCAGCAGTGAAAGGCGGGGGAAAGAGACCCAGTACTTC	CASSERRGKETQYF
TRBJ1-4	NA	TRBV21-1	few	TGTGCCAGCAGCAAAGATCACCCAGGGGGCACTAATGAAAAACTGTTTTTT	CASSKDHPGGTNEKLFF
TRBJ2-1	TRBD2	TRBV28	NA	TGTGCCAGCAGTTTAACCACTAGCGCCCCTCTCAATGAGCAGTTCTTC	CASSLTTSAPLNEQFF
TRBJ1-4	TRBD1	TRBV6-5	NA	TGTGCCAGCAGTTATTCCGGACAGGGGTCTGAAAAACTGTTTTTT	CASSYSGQGSEKLFF